The 23 T cell receptor beta chains below come from one sample, sequenced in a study of cytomegalovirus exposure and HLA in healthy donors. Some clones are missing from TCRdb's copy, which holds only in-frame ones; the method was immunoSEQ multiplex PCR. Found here are about 180,000 clones, less than 85% of them singletons; the top ten hold approximately 16%. Sequenced sample: PBMCs. These receptor sequences come from a man between 18 and 35 years old in good health and CMV-seropositive.

The genes are TRBV9 and TRBJ1-1; D is perhaps TRBD1 (6 bases). Germline loops: CDR1 SGDLS, CDR2 YYNGEE. V was trimmed by 3 bases and J by 6 bases, leaving 12 bases between them. The CDR3 sequence is 13 residues long. CDR3 amino acids: CASSADRSAEAFF. The CDR3 DNA sequence: TGTGCCAGCAGCGCCGACAGGTCGGCTGAAGCTTTCTTT.

The CDR3 loop is CSVEGRGGASNEQFF. CDR3 nucleotide sequence: TGCAGCGTTGAAGGGCGAGGGGGCGCGTCCAATGAGCAGTTCTTC. This rearrangement joins TRBV29-1 to TRBJ2-1, with 7 bases lining up with TRBD1. There are 15 residues in the CDR3. Germline loops: CDR1 SQVTM, CDR2 ANQGSEA. The V gene end was trimmed by 1 base and the J gene end by 6 bases; junction bases not matched to a gene: 9.

V is TRBV27 and J is TRBJ2-7, with D maybe TRBD1 (5 bases). This CDR3 comprises 13 residues. Germline V gives CDR1 MNHEY, CDR2 SMNVEV (reference sequence). V shed 2 bases and J shed 2 bases, with 7 bases lying between them. This CDR3 reads CASSLDRTYEQYF. The CDR3 DNA is TGTGCCAGCAGTTTAGACAGAACCTACGAGCAGTACTTC.

As to this clone: Other DNA sequences in the same sample also yield this CDR3. V and J are TRBV30 and TRBJ2-7, with unresolved D. Trimming pared 3 bases from V and 2 bases from J, leaving 8 bases between. The CDR3 runs 12 residues. Germline-derived CDR1 and CDR2 are GTSNPN and SVGIG (reference sequence). Here the CDR3 DNA reads TGTGCCTGGAGCGCTACAGCCTACGAGCAGTACTTC. Amino acids: CAWSATAYEQYF.

The chain has TRBV27 and TRBJ2-7; 11 positions match TRBD2. Germline CDR1 is MNHEY and CDR2 is SMNVEV (reference sequence). CDR3 length equals 16 residues. The V and J ends lost 7 bases and 4 bases, in that order; junction bases with no gene match: 12. DNA for the CDR3: TGTGCCAGCACCGCGACTAGCGGGAATGTAGGGTACGAGCAGTACTTC. Amino acid sequence: CASTATSGNVGYEQYF.

This clone turned up a few times. V gene TRBV7-9 combines with J gene TRBJ2-1; a possible D gene is TRBD2 (6 bases). The V end was cut by 4 bases, the J end by 8 bases, with 15 bases between. This CDR3 is built from 14 residues. Per germline, CDR1 SEHNR and CDR2 FQNEAQ (reference sequence). The CDR3 region is CASSSGLAYDEQFF. CDR3 coding DNA: TGTGCCAGCAGCTCGGGGCTAGCGTACGATGAGCAGTTCTTC.

The J gene is TRBJ1-2, the V gene TRBV2; 7 bases are a match to TRBD1. The CDR3 runs to 14 residues. V lost 2 bases to trimming and J lost 8 bases; unmatched junction nucleotides: 8. Germline V gene data show CDR1 as SNHLY and CDR2 as FYNNEI. CDR3 sequence (DNA): TGTGCCAGCAGTGAAACAGGGGAGAAACAGGGCTACACCTTC. Its translation is CASSETGEKQGYTF.

The chain recombines TRBV7-9 with TRBJ2-5; 7 bases fit TRBD1. Germline V lookup: CDR1 SEHNR, CDR2 FQNEAQ (reference sequence). V dropped 5 bases and J dropped 3; count of bases not matched to a gene: 6. The CDR3 totals 14 residues. Here the CDR3 reads CASSRHDREETQYF. The CDR3 region has the DNA TGTGCCAGCAGCCGTCATGACAGGGAAGAGACCCAGTACTTC.

The chain couples TRBV28 to TRBJ2-1; D may be TRBD2 (5 bases). This CDR3 has 13 amino acids. V was trimmed by 3 bases and J by 6 bases, leaving 9 bases between them. CDR1 and CDR2 (germline): MDHEN, SYDVKM. In DNA form, the CDR3 reads TGTGCCAGCAGTTTCCTAGCCGGCAATGAGCAGTTCTTC. This encodes CASSFLAGNEQFF.

This clone was picked up one time. The rearrangement links TRBV11-2 to TRBJ2-1; a possible D gene is TRBD2 (5 bases). V was cut by 7 bases and J by 0 bases, with 13 bases left in between. CDR1 and CDR2 (germline): SGHAT, FQNNGV. CDR3 length: 15 residues. The CDR3 DNA reads TGTGCCAGCACCCTGGTGGGGAGCTCCTACAATGAGCAGTTCTTC. Translating it yields CASTLVGSSYNEQFF.

The chain recombines TRBV7-6 with TRBJ2-3, with 7 bases aligning to TRBD2. This CDR3 comprises 17 residues. Germline assignment: CDR1 SGHVS and CDR2 FNYEAQ. Trimming at V came to 3 bases and at J to 1 base, leaving 10 bases not matched to a gene. CDR3 coding DNA: TGTGCCAGCAGCTTGGGGTTCGGGGGAGGGCGCACAGATACGCAGTATTTT. Amino acid sequence: CASSLGFGGGRTDTQYF.

This clone was seen only once. This rearrangement joins TRBV5-1 to TRBJ1-1; maybe TRBD1 (6 bases). CDR1 SGHRS and CDR2 YFSETQ come from the germline V gene. The CDR3 sequence is 14 residues long. Trimming stripped 3 bases from V and 1 base from J, with 10 bases between. This CDR3 reads CASSSRGGNTEAFF. The CDR3, as DNA: TGCGCCAGCAGCTCCCGAGGGGGGAACACTGAAGCTTTCTTT.

The chain is built from TRBV7-2 and TRBJ2-7, with 8 positions matching TRBD2. The CDR3 runs to 14 residues. V lost 1 base, J lost 4 bases, and 3 bases stayed unmatched. Germline V CDR1 and CDR2: SGHTA, FQGNSA. The CDR3 sequence: CASSLGAGVYEQYF. CDR3 DNA: TGTGCCAGCAGCTTAGGAGCGGGGGTTTACGAGCAGTACTTC.

The chain has TRBV27 and TRBJ2-1, with D maybe TRBD2 (6 bases). Germline values: CDR1 MNHEY, CDR2 SMNVEV (reference sequence). CDR3 length: 17 amino acids. V lost 7 bases, J lost 0 bases, and 19 bases lay in between. The CDR3 loop reads CASTGTGFWGSYNEQFF. The CDR3 region has the DNA TGTGCCAGCACCGGGACTGGCTTTTGGGGCTCCTACAATGAGCAGTTCTTC.

The chain couples TRBV7-2 to TRBJ2-5, with TRBD2 matching over 12 bases. CDR1 is SGHTA, CDR2 FQGNSA, per germline. The CDR3 totals 15 residues. V was clipped by 7 bases and J by 4 bases; unmatched bases: 7. CDR3 loop: CASTEAGLAGETQYF. The CDR3 nucleotides are TGTGCCAGCACCGAGGCGGGACTAGCGGGAGAGACCCAGTACTTC.

The rearrangement links TRBV10-3 to TRBJ2-3, with 9 bases lining up with TRBD2. This CDR3 has 16 residues. From germline, CDR1 is ENHRY and CDR2 SYGVKD. Trimming took 2 bases from V and 2 from J; bases not matched to a gene: 5. In DNA form, the CDR3 reads TGTGCCATCAGTGAGAGCCTAGCGGGGACCACAGATACGCAGTATTTT. The encoded protein is CAISESLAGTTDTQYF.

The sample holds a few counts of this clone. The gene calls are TRBV4-1 and TRBJ1-4; a possible D gene is TRBD1 (5 bases). V was cut by 0 bases and J by 7 bases, with 15 bases left in between. The CDR3 runs 16 residues. CDR1 and CDR2 from the germline V gene are MGHRA and YSYEKL. CDR3 sequence (DNA): TGCGCCAGCAGCCAAGATGGGGAGGGGTTTGTTGAAAAACTGTTTTTT. Its translation is CASSQDGEGFVEKLFF.

This clone was recorded once. The chain joins TRBV9 to TRBJ1-4; possible D gene TRBD1, 5 bases. The CDR3 is 15 residues long. Germline loops: CDR1 SGDLS, CDR2 YYNGEE. V was shortened by 3 bases and J by 8 bases, with 17 bases between the two germline ends. CDR3 sequence reads: CASSGHGGGGEKLFF. CDR3 in DNA: TGTGCCAGCAGCGGTCACGGCGGGGGAGGCGAAAAACTGTTTTTT.

The V and J genes are TRBV14 and TRBJ2-3, with a weak D call TRBD1 (5 bases). V lost 4 bases to trimming and J lost 3 bases, with 23 bases between them. This CDR3 is 18 amino acids long. CDR1 and CDR2 (germline): SGHDN, FVKESK. The CDR3 here is CASSPNSQGVLVTDTQYF. The CDR3 region has the DNA TGTGCCAGCAGCCCTAATTCGCAGGGTGTATTGGTGACAGATACGCAGTATTTT. Supplemented by reference TRBV14 and TRBJ2-3, the full variable domain reads EAGVTQFPSHSVIEKGQTVTLRCDPISGHDNLYWYRRVMGKEIKFLLHFVKESKQDESGMPNNRFLAERTGGTYSTLKVQPAELEDSGVYFCASSPNSQGVLVTDTQYFGPGTRLTVL.

The chain uses TRBV4-1 and TRBJ1-5; D might be TRBD1 (6 bases). Germline-derived CDR1 and CDR2 are MGHRA and YSYEKL. The CDR3 length is 13 residues. V lost 1 base, J lost 8 bases, and 9 bases lay in between. CDR3 sequence reads: CASSQAYREPQHF. CDR3 nucleotides: TGCGCCAGCAGCCAAGCCTACAGGGAGCCCCAGCATTTT.

The chain recombines TRBV6-5 with TRBJ2-3; D unclear. Germline-derived CDR1 and CDR2 are MNHEY and SVGAGI. Trimming removed 0 bases at V and 6 bases at J, with 7 bases between. The CDR3 consists of 13 residues. This chain's CDR3 is CASSYSLGDTQYF. The CDR3, as DNA: TGTGCCAGCAGTTACTCCCTGGGCGATACGCAGTATTTT.

The genes are TRBV6-6 and TRBJ2-7; 9 bases align to TRBD1. V shed 4 bases and J 0 bases; nucleotides not matched to a gene: 4. Germline CDR1 and CDR2: MNHNY and SVGAGI (reference sequence). The CDR3 has 15 residues. The CDR3 loop is CASSWGQGLSYEQYF. The DNA of the CDR3 is TGTGCCAGCAGTTGGGGACAGGGCCTCTCCTACGAGCAGTACTTC.

The V call is TRBV6-1, the J call TRBJ1-2; 8 bases agree with TRBD1. The germline V gene encodes CDR1 MNHNS and CDR2 SASEGT. V lost 7 bases to trimming and J lost 5 bases; unmatched junction nucleotides: 6. This CDR3 is 13 amino acids long. CDR3 region: CASTSRGLYGYTF. The CDR3 DNA reads as TGTGCCAGCACTAGCAGGGGGCTGTATGGCTACACCTTC.